This TCR beta chain was identified during a study of T-cell memory formation after mild COVID-19. Study-level information: Clusters were largely donor specific.

Study-wide results and caveats: The authors did not confirm SARS-CoV-2 specificity of second-wave clones peaking day 37. A subset of responding clones appeared in pre-infection memory, suggesting cross-reactive memory joined.

The CDR3 consists of 17 residues. In germline, CDR1 is MDHEN, CDR2 SYDVKM. The J segment lost 8 bases and the V segment lost 6 bases, leaving 18 bases of the junction unmatched. TCR alpha and TCR beta cDNA libraries with sample barcodes and UMIs came from 5'RACE using constant-segment primers. Each CDR3 protein gets one entry after TCRdb re-called the 5' RACE reads with MiXCR. The data hold more than 300,000 distinct CDR3 sequences, with approximately 22% observed a single time. To note about this clonotype: What it binds is unknown.

The rearrangement links TRBV28 to TRBJ2-3, with TRBD2 matching 9 bases. Sequencing was done on a sample of PBMCs or a T cell subset sorted from them (not recorded which). The clonotype originates from a man younger than 35 who had mild COVID-19 (a few samples of this study predate the infection). Cell type and time point are not known. The CDR3 nucleotides are TGTGCCAGCAGCACCCCCGCTAGCGGGGACGCCTTCGGTACGCAGTATTTT. Its translation: CASSTPASGDAFGTQYF.